This entry is about one T cell receptor beta chain. The CDR3 extends over 16 amino acids. V lost 6 bases and J lost 7, with 25 bases in between. CDR1 and CDR2 from the germline V gene are SNHLY and FYNNEI. This record belongs to a study of blood T cell repertoires in COVID-19. Background on the study: Spain, Italy and the United States supplied samples that represented acute and convalescent COVID-19. T cells, B-cell-depleted T cells, or PBMCs supplied cDNA or gDNA.

Original analysis: Nucleated cell counts were estimated from reference gene primer amplification. Libraries were prepared by immunoSEQ multiplex PCR; TCRdb keeps only in-frame clonotypes and omits some of them. D and trimming come from the DNA, and the V and J calls and clone size come from that table. Of roughly 20,000 clones in the sample, about nine tenths were seen once. The source is a human donor in a cohort sampled during active COVID-19. The donor label of this sample is uncertain. The sequencing sample was made of peripheral blood. The chain employs TRBV2 and TRBJ2-7, with D tentatively TRBD1 (6 bases). The CDR3: CASSQLRSRGTLEQYF. The CDR3, as DNA: TGTGCCAGCAGCCAACTCCGGTCCAGGGGTACTTTGGAGCAGTACTTC.